This T cell receptor (beta chain) came from a study of shared T cell receptors in the human thymus. This CDR3 is 14 amino acids long. The germline CDR1 and CDR2 sequences are GTSNPN and SVGIG (reference sequence). The V and J ends lost 3 bases and 6 bases, in that order; junction bases with no gene match: 9. Measured with immunoSEQ multiplex PCR; TCRdb has only the in-frame clones, and not every one. The top ten hold about 0.0094% of the sample, which has 500,000 to 850,000 clones, around 87% seen once. The data were also submitted as part of a second study, on human thymus T cells. From that second work: The thymus was resected at corrective cardiac surgery.

The sequenced sample consisted of thymocytes. The rearrangement links TRBV30 to TRBJ2-5, with TRBD2 identical over 8 bases. The source of this sequence is a boy less than two years old with a congenital heart defect. This CDR3 is CAWRPPRGGKTQYF. For the CDR3, the DNA is TGTGCCTGGAGACCTCCCCGGGGGGGAAAGACCCAGTACTTC.